Here is one T cell receptor (beta chain) with its context. Its cognate antigen is unknown. This sample stems from a study of T cells after yellow fever vaccination. Study-level information: Preparation used SMART-Seq v4 Ultra Low Input for the low-cell-number fractions.

In making TCR cDNA, 5'RACE template switching added a universal primer site and UMIs to it. Each CDR3 protein is one row after TCRdb ran MiXCR on the 5' RACE reads. The profile shows 450,000 to 550,000 distinct CDR3 sequences, 19% of them singletons. This CDR3 is 16 amino acids long. Germline assignment: CDR1 LGHNA and CDR2 YSLEER. V gave up 4 bases and J gave up 0 bases, with 13 bases separating them. Study-level points and caveats: A large majority of primary-vaccination clones showed up again after the booster (about 97% CD4, approximately 90% CD8). Researchers cautioned that FACS-sorted repertoires could harbor abundant clonotypes contaminating from the bulk population.

The chain is built from TRBV4-3 and TRBJ2-4; the D call may be TRBD1 or TRBD2 (5 bases each). This TCR was sampled from a young man who received the YFV17D yellow fever vaccine. The sequencing used PBMCs, collected 15 days after the yellow fever booster vaccination. CDR3 region: CASSLSEGLAKNIQYF. In nucleotides, the CDR3 is TGCGCCAGCAGCCTCTCAGAGGGGCTAGCCAAAAACATTCAGTACTTC.